A selection of T cell receptor beta chains follows, all from one sample in a study of cytomegalovirus exposure and HLA in healthy donors. TCRdb keeps only in-frame clones here, not all; method: immunoSEQ multiplex PCR. The table lists over 90,000 clones, about three quarters of them singletons. The sequenced material came from PBMCs. These receptors all stem from a woman between 50 and 59 years old in good health and CMV-seropositive. Each CDR3 is given with its conserved first and last residue. A D gene is named only where the DNA matches it firmly. Some rows mark clone size as missing; the rest say once, few, many or name a class of expanded clone.

clone size: .; D gene: TRBD1; V gene: TRBV27; J gene: TRBJ2-7; CDR3 DNA: TGTGCCAGCAGCCGACTACCGGGACAGGGACCCTACGAGCAGTACTTC; CDR3 protein: CASSRLPGQGPYEQYF
clone size: .; D gene: .; V gene: TRBV5-4; J gene: TRBJ2-2; CDR3 DNA: TGTGCCAGCAGCTTTAAGTCGGGAGCCACGAACACCGGGGAGCTGTTTTTT; CDR3 protein: CASSFKSGATNTGELFF
clone size: .; D gene: .; V gene: TRBV5-6; J gene: TRBJ1-5; CDR3 DNA: TGTGCCAGCAGCCACATCGACCGGGGGGATCAGCCCCAGCATTTT; CDR3 protein: CASSHIDRGDQPQHF
clone size: few; D gene: .; V gene: TRBV7-9; J gene: TRBJ2-7; CDR3 DNA: TGTGCCAGCAGCTTAGGTGGGCTTCTCTACGAGCAGTACTTC; CDR3 protein: CASSLGGLLYEQYF
clone size: once; D gene: TRBD1; V gene: TRBV7-2; J gene: TRBJ1-1; CDR3 DNA: TGTGCCAGCAGCTTCCGGAGGGGACAGGGAACTGAAGCTTTCTTT; CDR3 protein: CASSFRRGQGTEAFF
clone size: .; D gene: TRBD2; V gene: TRBV4-3; J gene: TRBJ2-3; CDR3 DNA: TGCGCCAGCAGCCAAGACCTCGGTAGCGGGGTTACAGATACGCAGTATTTT; CDR3 protein: CASSQDLGSGVTDTQYF
clone size: .; D gene: .; V gene: TRBV19; J gene: TRBJ2-7; CDR3 DNA: TGTGCCAGTAGTATAGATCTAGGACTCAACCTCAACGAGCAGTACTTC; CDR3 protein: CASSIDLGLNLNEQYF
clone size: once; D gene: .; V gene: TRBV21-1; J gene: TRBJ2-5; CDR3 DNA: TGTGCCAGCAGCAAATCCGGGACTAGCCCATGGGAGCAGTACTTC; CDR3 protein: CASSKSGTSPWEQYF
clone size: few; D gene: TRBD1; V gene: TRBV5-4; J gene: TRBJ1-3; CDR3 DNA: TGTGCCAGCAGCTTGAATCGGCAGGGGGGTAACACCATATATTTT; CDR3 protein: CASSLNRQGGNTIYF
clone size: .; D gene: .; V gene: TRBV6-1; J gene: TRBJ2-2; CDR3 DNA: TGTGCCAGCAGACTAACGGGGTACACCGGGGAGCTGTTTTTT; CDR3 protein: CASRLTGYTGELFF
clone size: .; D gene: TRBD2; V gene: TRBV4-2; J gene: TRBJ2-7; CDR3 DNA: TGTGCCAGCAGCCATGGAACTAGGCGGGAGTCCTACGAGCAGTACTTC; CDR3 protein: CASSHGTRRESYEQYF
clone size: .; D gene: .; V gene: TRBV6-5; J gene: TRBJ2-3; CDR3 DNA: TGTGCCAGCAGACCACTCCTAGGGGCTGGGAATACGCAGTATTTT; CDR3 protein: CASRPLLGAGNTQYF
clone size: .; D gene: .; V gene: TRBV1; J gene: TRBJ1-5; CDR3 DNA: TGCACCAGCAGCCATCTCGACAGGGCGGGGGGTCAGCCCCAGCATTTT; CDR3 protein: CTSSHLDRAGGQPQHF
clone size: .; D gene: .; V gene: TRBV4-1; J gene: TRBJ2-5; CDR3 DNA: TGCGCCAGCAGCCGCGGAGACAGCCAAAAAGAGACCCAGTACTTC; CDR3 protein: CASSRGDSQKETQYF
clone size: .; D gene: TRBD2; V gene: TRBV5-4; J gene: TRBJ2-5; CDR3 DNA: TGTGCCAGCAGCTTGGGTAGCGGGAGTGGGGAGACCCAGTACTTC; CDR3 protein: CASSLGSGSGETQYF
clone size: .; D gene: .; V gene: TRBV27; J gene: TRBJ1-6; CDR3 DNA: TGTGCCAGCAGTTTCAACCAGCGGCGGAATTCACCCCTCCACTTT; CDR3 protein: CASSFNQRRNSPLHF
clone size: once; D gene: .; V gene: TRBV6-4; J gene: TRBJ2-1; CDR3 DNA: TGTGCCAGCAGTGATTTAGCCAGCCACAATGAGCAGTTCTTC; CDR3 protein: CASSDLASHNEQFF
clone size: .; D gene: TRBD1; V gene: TRBV19; J gene: TRBJ2-7; CDR3 DNA: TGTGCCAGCAGAAACGGACAGGGGGCTTACGAGCAGTACTTC; CDR3 protein: CASRNGQGAYEQYF
clone size: .; D gene: .; V gene: TRBV7-2; J gene: TRBJ1-2; CDR3 DNA: TGTGCCAGCAGCTTAGATAGGACACACCGAGCAGGGGATGGCTACACCTTC; CDR3 protein: CASSLDRTHRAGDGYTF
clone size: .; D gene: TRBD2; V gene: TRBV27; J gene: TRBJ2-7; CDR3 DNA: TGTGCCAGCAGTGTGACTAGCGGGAGCTCCTACGAGCAGTACTTC; CDR3 protein: CASSVTSGSSYEQYF
clone size: .; D gene: .; V gene: TRBV30; J gene: TRBJ2-7; CDR3 DNA: TGTGCCTGGATTCCCAGCGCGGGGCTATGGGCCGAGCAGTACTTC; CDR3 protein: CAWIPSAGLWAEQYF
clone size: .; D gene: .; V gene: TRBV27; J gene: TRBJ2-1; CDR3 DNA: TGTGCCAGCAGTCCGACTTACCGCTCCTACAATGAGCAGTTCTTC; CDR3 protein: CASSPTYRSYNEQFF
clone size: .; D gene: TRBD1; V gene: TRBV29-1; J gene: TRBJ2-5; CDR3 DNA: TGCAGCGTCGTACAGGGGCTCCAAGAGACCCAGTACTTC; CDR3 protein: CSVVQGLQETQYF
clone size: .; D gene: .; V gene: TRBV11-2; J gene: TRBJ2-7; CDR3 DNA: TGTGCCAGCAGCATATCGACTTACTCCTACGAGCAGTACTTC; CDR3 protein: CASSISTYSYEQYF